This record looks at one T cell receptor (beta chain) sequence and its context. Its antigen is currently unknown. This sample was included in a study of radiotherapy plus CTLA-4 blockade in lung cancer. In the study overall: The study recorded objective responses in roughly 20% of patients and disease control in 31%. Study-wide findings and caveats: Researchers report tumor-derived TCR clones expanding in blood after radiotherapy plus ipilimumab.

CDR3 length equals 14 residues. Germline CDR1 reads MGHDK; CDR2 reads SYGVNS. With V trimmed by 7 bases and J by 5 bases, 7 bases remained unmatched. Clones were sequenced by immunoSEQ multiplex PCR, and TCRdb holds only the in-frame ones, with some missing. The top ten hold about 6.6% of the sample, which has around 72,000 clones, roughly 75% seen once. The chain has TRBV25-1 and TRBJ2-1; TRBD1 matches at 8 bases. Source: peripheral blood, taken from a patient treated with radiotherapy plus ipilimumab. This receptor was taken from a human donor with non-small cell lung cancer who had a complete response to radiotherapy plus ipilimumab. CDR3 amino acids: CASTGQGADNEQFF. CDR3 nucleotides: TGTGCCAGCACTGGGCAGGGGGCGGACAATGAGCAGTTCTTC. Drawing the rest from reference TRBV25-1 and TRBJ2-1, the complete variable domain is EADIYQTPRYLVIGTGKKITLECSQTMGHDKMYWYQQDPGMELHLIHYSYGVNSTEKGDLSSESTVSRIRTEHFPLTLESARPSHTSQYLCASTGQGADNEQFFGPGTRLTVL.